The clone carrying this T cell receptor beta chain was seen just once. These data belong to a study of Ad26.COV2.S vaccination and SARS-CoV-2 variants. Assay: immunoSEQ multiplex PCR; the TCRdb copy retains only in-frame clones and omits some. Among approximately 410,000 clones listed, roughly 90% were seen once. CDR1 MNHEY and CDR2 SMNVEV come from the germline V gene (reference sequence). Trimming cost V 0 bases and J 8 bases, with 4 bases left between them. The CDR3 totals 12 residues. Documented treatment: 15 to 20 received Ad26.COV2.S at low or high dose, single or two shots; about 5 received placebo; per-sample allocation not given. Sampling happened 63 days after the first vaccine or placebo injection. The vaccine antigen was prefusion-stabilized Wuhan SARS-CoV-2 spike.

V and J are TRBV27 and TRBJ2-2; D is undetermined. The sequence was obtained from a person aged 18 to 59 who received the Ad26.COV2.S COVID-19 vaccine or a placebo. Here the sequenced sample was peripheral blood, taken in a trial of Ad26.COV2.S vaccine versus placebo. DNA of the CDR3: TGTGCCAGCAGTTTATCCCGTGGGGAGCTGTTTTTT. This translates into CASSLSRGELFF.